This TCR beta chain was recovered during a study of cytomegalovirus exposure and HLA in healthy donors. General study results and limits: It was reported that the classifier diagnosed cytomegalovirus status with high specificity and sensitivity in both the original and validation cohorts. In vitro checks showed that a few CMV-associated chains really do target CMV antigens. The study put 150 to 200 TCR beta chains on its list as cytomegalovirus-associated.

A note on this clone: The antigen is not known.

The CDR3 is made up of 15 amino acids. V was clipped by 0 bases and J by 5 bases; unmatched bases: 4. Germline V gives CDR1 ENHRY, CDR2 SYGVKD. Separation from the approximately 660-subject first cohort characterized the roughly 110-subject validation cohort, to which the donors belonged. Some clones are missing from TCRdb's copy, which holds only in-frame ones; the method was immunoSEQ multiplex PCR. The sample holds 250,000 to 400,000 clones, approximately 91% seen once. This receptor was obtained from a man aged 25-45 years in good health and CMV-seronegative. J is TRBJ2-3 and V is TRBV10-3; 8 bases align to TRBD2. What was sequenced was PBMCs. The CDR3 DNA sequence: TGTGCCATCAGTGAGTCGACGCTAGCGGGAGATACGCAGTATTTT. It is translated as CAISESTLAGDTQYF.